Presented here are 3 T cell receptor beta chains from one specimen sequenced in a study of graft-versus-host responses after intestinal transplantation. What these receptors recognize is not known. Measured with immunoSEQ multiplex PCR; TCRdb has only the in-frame clones, and not every one. Altogether 35,000 to 45,000 clones are present, roughly 95% being singletons, with the ten largest covering roughly 0.52%. Sequencing used unstimulated CD8+ T cells sorted from spleen or lymph node cells, obtained before transplant. These receptor sequences come from a human donor who was the organ donor for an intestinal transplant.

The V call is TRBV27, the J call TRBJ2-7; 9 bases are shared with TRBD1. There are 14 residues in the CDR3. Germline trimming cut 8 bases from V and 4 bases from J; bases unmatched to any gene: 9. Germline values: CDR1 MNHEY, CDR2 SMNVEV (reference sequence). CDR3 sequence: CASSPGTGFYEQYF. CDR3 nucleotide sequence: TGTGCCAGCTCGCCCGGGACAGGGTTTTACGAGCAGTACTTC.

This clone has only one observation. The chain combines TRBV5-6 with TRBJ1-4; no clear D. Per the germline V gene, CDR1 is SGHDT and CDR2 is YYEEEE. The CDR3 is 13 residues long. Trimming pared 4 bases from V and 14 bases from J, leaving 18 bases between. The chain's CDR3 is CASSLRPHLDLFF. CDR3 DNA: TGTGCCAGCAGCCTGAGACCCCACCTCGATCTGTTTTTT. The variable domain in full, with the rest retrieved from reference TRBV5-6 and TRBJ1-4, is DAGVTQSPTHLIKTRGQQVTLRCSPKSGHDTVSWYQQALGQGPQFIFQYYEEEERQRGNFPDRFSGHQFPNYSSELNVNALLLGDSALYLCASSLRPHLDLFFGSGTQLSVL.

The chain links TRBV2 to TRBJ2-7; TRBD2 might be the D (5 bases). Germline V CDR1 and CDR2: SNHLY, FYNNEI. This CDR3 spans 13 amino acids. V was shortened by 4 bases and J by 3 bases, with 10 bases between the two germline ends. In DNA form, the CDR3 reads TGTGCCAGCAGTGTTGAGACTAACTACGAGCAGTACTTC. It is translated as CASSVETNYEQYF.